This T cell receptor beta chain emerged from a study of Ad26.COV2.S vaccination and SARS-CoV-2 variants. As for treatment: 19 received Ad26.COV2.S at low or high dose, single or two shots; about 5 received placebo; per-sample allocation not given. After the first vaccine or placebo injection, samples were drawn on day 63. The protocol was immunoSEQ multiplex PCR, while the TCRdb copy is restricted to in-frame clones and leaves out a portion. Of over 250,000 clones detected, roughly 86% appear once; the ten largest clones hold about 3.5%. The germline gives CDR1 KGHSH, CDR2 LQKENI. The CDR3 totals 13 residues. With 4 bases clipped from V and 5 bases from J, the junction kept 2 bases outside the gene matches.

The sample in question was peripheral blood, obtained in a trial of Ad26.COV2.S vaccine versus placebo. The source of this sequence is a person aged 18 to 65 who received the Ad26.COV2.S COVID-19 vaccine or a placebo. The chain carries TRBV18 and TRBJ2-3; 8 nucleotides line up with TRBD1. The CDR3 coding sequence is TGTGCCAGCTCACTCGACAGGGGAGATACGCAGTATTTT. Its protein product is CASSLDRGDTQYF. Full variable domain (rest looked up from reference TRBV18 and TRBJ2-3): NAGVMQNPRHLVRRRGQEARLRCSPMKGHSHVYWYRQLPEEGLKFMVYLQKENIIDESGMPKERFSAEFPKEGPSILRIQQVVRGDSAAYFCASSLDRGDTQYFGPGTRLTVL.